This T cell receptor (beta chain) was identified in a study of regulatory T cells in long-lasting Graves disease. At least ten counts were recorded for this clonotype. Arm-PCR of CDR3 regions and iRepertoire HTBI primers were the basis on which TCR beta libraries were built. TCRdb independently ran MiXCR on the multiplex PCR reads; one entry per CDR3 protein. This sample has 200,000 to 250,000 distinct CDR3 sequences; 18% occur once, and the top ten carry around 20%. Time point here: newly diagnosed GD, antithyroid drugs for less than 3 months. The TCR library used RNA extracted from PBMCs. The TCR sequence derives from a female donor with Graves disease. This specimen was peripheral blood mononuclear cells (PBMCs), taken at new diagnosis, from a patient treated with antithyroid drugs.

The CDR3 is CASKDPNNSPLHF. CDR3 DNA: TGTGCCAGCAAGGACCCTAATAATTCACCCCTCCACTTT. The chain links TRBV27 to TRBJ1-6; unclear D gene. In germline, CDR1 is MNHEY, CDR2 SMNVEV (reference sequence). Trimming removed 7 bases from V and 5 bases from J, with 9 bases in between. The length of the CDR3 is 13 residues.